The 31 T cell receptor beta chains reported below all come from one sample, sequenced in a study of immune heterogeneity within non-small cell lung tumors. Genomic DNA from bulk tumor acted as the template, and around 0.55 ug was loaded per sample. Several widely spaced biopsies per primary tumor were taken during surgery. The cohort was untreated, with newly diagnosed non-small cell lung cancer undergoing curative surgery. TCR beta CDR3 was amplified by multiplex PCR using 32 V and 13 J primers. TCRdb recomputed calls from the multiplex PCR reads with MiXCR, one row per CDR3 protein. The repertoire includes thousands of distinct CDR3 sequences, about half of them detected once, and roughly two fifths sits in the top ten. Sequencing was done on a sample of lung tumor tissue. These receptors all come from a man between 45 and 60 years old with non-small cell lung cancer.

By share, this clonotype counts as medium-sized. The rearrangement uses TRBV7-6 and TRBJ2-2; D is unresolved. From germline, CDR1 is SGHVS and CDR2 FNYEAQ. The length of the CDR3 is 14 residues. V lost 4 bases and J lost 5, with 11 bases in between. Here the CDR3 DNA reads TGTGCCAGCAGCTCTCTCTATAGGACCGGGGAGCTGTTTTTT. Translated, it gives CASSSLYRTGELFF. The variable domain in full, completed from reference TRBV7-6 and TRBJ2-2, reads GAGVSQSPRYKVTKRGQDVALRCDPISGHVSLYWYRQALGQGPEFLTYFNYEAQQDKSGLPNDRFSAERPEGSISTLTIQRTEQRDSAMYRCASSSLYRTGELFFGEGSRLTVL.

The chain carries TRBV7-9 and TRBJ1-2; weak D call: TRBD1 (5 bases). In germline, CDR1 is SEHNR, CDR2 FQNEAQ (reference sequence). The ends were cut back, 2 bases at V and 8 bases at J, with 12 bases in the middle. The CDR3 totals 13 residues. CDR3 bases: TGTGCCAGCAGCTTACGAGAGGGGTTGGGCTACACCTTC. It encodes CASSLREGLGYTF.

By sample share, this clonotype is medium-sized. The chain uses TRBV6-1 and TRBJ1-2; D uncertain. CDR1 is MNHNS and CDR2 is SASEGT in the germline V gene. This CDR3 is built from 17 residues. Trimming shortened V by 5 bases and J by 0 bases, and 19 bases separated the two germline ends. CDR3 in DNA: TGTGCCAGCAGTTCTACCTCCTCGGCAGGCTCTAACTATGGCTACACCTTC. As protein: CASSSTSSAGSNYGYTF.

The V and J genes are TRBV6-5 and TRBJ2-3; D possibly uses TRBD1 or TRBD2 (5 bases each). Trimming took 4 bases from V and 5 from J, leaving 19 bases between them. The germline V gene has CDR1 MNHEY and CDR2 SVGAGI. The CDR3 contains 16 residues. CDR3 DNA sequence: TGTGCCAGCAGTTTCGCCCAGGGAGCATCACAAGATACGCAGTATTTT. It specifies CASSFAQGASQDTQYF.

This chain uses TRBV6-2 or TRBV6-3 with TRBJ1-3, with D unresolved. This CDR3 spans 15 amino acids. V was clipped by 7 bases and J by 0 bases, with 13 bases between them. Germline CDR1 and CDR2: MNHEY and SVGEGT. In DNA form, the CDR3 reads TGTGCCAGCACTCAACTAAAGAACTCTGGAAACACCATATATTTT. Protein product: CASTQLKNSGNTIYF.

This clonotype is deemed large. The J gene is TRBJ2-7, the V gene TRBV19; 8 bases map to TRBD2. The CDR3 is made up of 14 amino acids. Germline-derived CDR1 and CDR2 are LNHDA and SQIVND (reference sequence). Trimming at V came to 5 bases and at J to 6 bases, leaving 9 bases not matched to a gene. The CDR3 loop reads CASSSPGRVVEQYF. CDR3 nucleotide sequence: TGTGCCAGTAGTTCGCCCGGGAGGGTTGTCGAGCAGTACTTC. Filled out from reference TRBV19 and TRBJ2-7, the complete variable domain reads DGGITQSPKYLFRKEGQNVTLSCEQNLNHDAMYWYRQDPGQGLRLIYYSQIVNDFQKGDIAEGYSVSREKKESFPLTVTSAQKNPTAFYLCASSSPGRVVEQYFGPGTRLTVT.

The J gene is TRBJ2-1, the V gene TRBV7-9; D is undetermined. The CDR3 totals 11 residues. Germline CDR1 and CDR2: SEHNR and FQNEAQ (reference sequence). V shed 3 bases and J shed 15 bases, with 12 bases lying between them. CDR3 nucleotides: TGTGCCAGCAGCTTGGTCGAGGCTCCGTTCTTC. Amino acids: CASSLVEAPFF. The full variable domain, in which reference TRBV7-9 and TRBJ2-1 provide the parts outside the CDR3, is DTGVSQNPRHKITKRGQNVTFRCDPISEHNRLYWYRQTLGQGPEFLTYFQNEAQLEKSRLLSDRFSAERPKGSFSTLEIQRTEQGDSAMYLCASSLVEAPFFGPGTRLTVL.

This clonotype is classed as medium-sized. The rearrangement uses TRBV27 and TRBJ2-7; no definite D call. Trimming took 8 bases from V and 2 from J, leaving 7 bases between them. This CDR3 is 11 amino acids long. Germline loops: CDR1 MNHEY, CDR2 SMNVEV (reference sequence). In DNA, the CDR3 is TGTGCCAGCGCGTTCGCCTACGAGCAGTACTTC. This translates into CASAFAYEQYF.

This clonotype is labeled medium-sized. The chain recombines TRBV7-3 with TRBJ2-5; TRBD2 matches 8 bases. The CDR3 contains 15 residues. V shed 2 bases and J 4 bases; nucleotides not matched to a gene: 6. CDR1 and CDR2 (germline): SGHTA, FQGTGA. The CDR3 region has the DNA TGTGCCAGCAGCTTACGCGGGAGGATAAGAGAGACCCAGTACTTC. It specifies CASSLRGRIRETQYF. The complete variable domain, with remaining parts taken from reference TRBV7-3 and TRBJ2-5, reads GAGVSQTPSNKVTEKGKYVELRCDPISGHTALYWYRQSLGQGPEFLIYFQGTGAADDSGLPNDRFFAVRPEGSVSTLKIQRTERGDSAVYLCASSLRGRIRETQYFGPGTRLLVL.

By sample fraction, this clonotype is medium-sized. The rearrangement uses TRBV6-1 and TRBJ1-1; D is ambiguous. Germline values: CDR1 MNHNS, CDR2 SASEGT. CDR3 length: 14 residues. V lost 7 bases to trimming and J lost 5 bases, with 17 bases between them. The CDR3 sequence: CASNHDGGGTEAFF. CDR3 nucleotide sequence: TGTGCCAGCAACCACGACGGAGGAGGAACTGAAGCTTTCTTT.

By share of the sample, this clonotype is medium-sized. V and J are TRBV7-9 and TRBJ1-6; TRBD1 matches 9 bases. This CDR3 has 17 amino acids. Germline V gene sequence: CDR1 SEHNR, CDR2 FQNEAQ (reference sequence). J was trimmed by 9 bases and V by 2 bases; bases with no gene match: 11. Written as DNA, the CDR3 is TGTGCCAGCAGCTTACCGGGACAGGGCGAGTCCGGTTCACCCCTCCACTTT. This codes for CASSLPGQGESGSPLHF.

This clonotype has only one observation. The CDR3 bases are TGCGCCAGCAGCCCCGGACTGGTTTTAGGCTCCTACAATGAGCAGTTCTTC. This encodes CASSPGLVLGSYNEQFF. The J gene is TRBJ2-1, the V gene TRBV5-1, with TRBD2 as a possible D gene (5 bases). The CDR3 is 17 residues long. Trimming took 4 bases from V and 0 from J, leaving 17 bases between them. CDR1 and CDR2 from the germline V gene are SGHRS and YFSETQ.

The rearrangement links TRBV30 to TRBJ1-5, with 9 bases fitting TRBD1. Germline V gives CDR1 GTSNPN, CDR2 SVGIG (reference sequence). V lost 0 bases and J lost 7; bases outside the gene matches: 7. The CDR3 has 15 residues. This chain's CDR3 is CAWSVGGQGIQPQHF. The CDR3 DNA is TGTGCCTGGAGTGTAGGGGGACAGGGCATACAGCCCCAGCATTTT.

V is TRBV27 and J is TRBJ2-7; unclear D gene. CDR3 length: 15 residues. The germline CDR1 and CDR2 sequences are MNHEY and SMNVEV (reference sequence). Trimming cost V 2 bases and J 0 bases, with 11 bases left between them. The CDR3 loop reads CASSLTLRSSYEQYF. CDR3 in DNA: TGTGCCAGCAGTTTAACCCTAAGGAGCTCCTACGAGCAGTACTTC.

A word on this clonotype: A much larger clone lies a single base off, so this may be a read error. The J gene is TRBJ2-3, the V gene TRBV7-3; a possible D gene is TRBD1 (6 bases). The germline V gene encodes CDR1 SGHTA and CDR2 FQGTGA. This CDR3 is 14 amino acids long. V gave up 2 bases and J gave up 5 bases, with 11 bases separating them. The CDR3 DNA sequence: TGTGCCAGCAGCTTACAGACAGGCAAAGATACGCAGTATTTT. This sequence encodes CASSLQTGKDTQYF.

This rearrangement joins TRBV27 to TRBJ2-7; D unclear. Germline CDR1 and CDR2: MNHEY and SMNVEV (reference sequence). V lost 0 bases and J 1 base, leaving 7 bases between the germline ends. The CDR3 is 14 residues long. For the CDR3, the DNA is TGTGCCAGCAGTTTATCGTCGGCATCCTACGAGCAGTACTTC. Its translation is CASSLSSASYEQYF.

The CDR3 nucleotides are TGTGCCGGATCTAGCGGGAGAACGGATGAGCAGTTCTTC. It specifies CAGSSGRTDEQFF. The chain joins TRBV19 to TRBJ2-1; 10 bases fit TRBD2. CDR1 and CDR2 (germline): LNHDA, SQIVND (reference sequence). J was trimmed by 8 bases and V by 11 bases; bases with no gene match: 9. The CDR3 runs to 13 residues.

This clonotype ranks as hyperexpanded. J is TRBJ2-7 and V is TRBV7-6; weak D call: TRBD2 (6 bases). CDR1 and CDR2 from the germline V gene are SGHVS and FNYEAQ. This CDR3 has 14 residues. Deletions cut 4 bases from V and 3 bases from J, with 13 bases between. The chain's CDR3 is CASSSVGGDYEQYF. In DNA form, the CDR3 reads TGTGCCAGCAGCTCGGTGGGGGGAGACTACGAGCAGTACTTC.

V and J are TRBV30 and TRBJ2-3; D may be TRBD2 (6 bases). V lost 1 base and J lost 2, with 13 bases in between. Looked up from germline, CDR1 is GTSNPN and CDR2 is SVGIG (reference sequence). CDR3 size: 15 residues. In DNA form, the CDR3 reads TGTGCCTGGAGTGGGGGTAGCGGAATCACAGATACGCAGTATTTT. As protein: CAWSGGSGITDTQYF.

The CDR3 DNA is TGTGCCAGCAGTTGGGACGGCCGGAACTATGGCTACACCTTC. This translates into CASSWDGRNYGYTF. V gene TRBV2 combines with J gene TRBJ1-2, with a possible D match to TRBD1 (5 bases). Trimming stripped 5 bases from V and 2 bases from J, with 12 bases between. Germline V lookup: CDR1 SNHLY, CDR2 FYNNEI. This CDR3 is 14 amino acids long.

CDR3 bases: TGTGCCATCAAGGCCTCGGGACAGGGCTCACCCCTCCACTTT. It is translated as CAIKASGQGSPLHF. The J gene is TRBJ1-6, the V gene TRBV10-3, with TRBD1 matching over 9 bases. The V gene's germline CDR1 is ENHRY and CDR2 SYGVKD. The CDR3 runs to 14 residues. V dropped 7 bases and J dropped 10; count of bases not matched to a gene: 8.

The chain is built from TRBV28 and TRBJ1-1, with a possible D match to TRBD1 (5 bases). V lost 5 bases and J 10 bases, leaving 14 bases between the germline ends. From germline, CDR1 is MDHEN and CDR2 SYDVKM. The CDR3 extends over 12 amino acids. The CDR3 DNA reads as TGTGCCAGCAGTCTCCGGGGGGTAGCAGCTTTCTTT. This gives the protein CASSLRGVAAFF. Variable domain in full (rest from reference TRBV28 and TRBJ1-1): DVKVTQSSRYLVKRTGEKVFLECVQDMDHENMFWYRQDPGLGLRLIYFSYDVKMKEKGDIPEGYSVSREKKERFSLILESASTNQTSMYLCASSLRGVAAFFGQGTRLTVV.

The chain employs TRBV27 and TRBJ2-2; 10 positions match TRBD2. This CDR3 region has 14 residues. V was clipped by 6 bases and J by 5 bases; unmatched bases: 3. Germline assignment: CDR1 MNHEY and CDR2 SMNVEV (reference sequence). As DNA, the CDR3 is TGTGCCAGCAGATGGACTAGCGGAACCGGGGAGCTGTTTTTT. Its translation: CASRWTSGTGELFF.

Concerning this clonotype: An end of the junction differs from the germline gene, which may be a read error. The rearrangement joins TRBV2 to TRBJ2-1, with 9 bases matching TRBD2. This CDR3 has 15 amino acids. Germline V gene data show CDR1 as SNHLY and CDR2 as FYNNEI. CDR3 nucleotide sequence: TGTGACAGCAGGGTGGGGAATAGCGGGAGCCATGAGCAGTTCTTC. This codes for CDSRVGNSGSHEQFF.

By share, this clonotype counts as medium-sized (0.01 to 0.1%). The chain is built from TRBV4-2 and TRBJ1-4; 7 bases map to TRBD1. CDR3 length: 15 amino acids. Germline CDR1 and CDR2: LGHNA and YNFKEQ. After removal of 3 bases from V and 0 bases from J, the junction contained 1 base not matched to a gene. CDR3 residues: CASSQGTATNEKLFF. The DNA of the CDR3 is TGTGCCAGCAGCCAGGGGACAGCAACTAATGAAAAACTGTTTTTT.

This clonotype is medium-sized within its sample. The V and J genes are TRBV29-1 and TRBJ1-2; no definite D call. The V gene lost 0 bases and the J gene lost 6 bases, with 14 bases spanning the gap. Germline CDR1 and CDR2: SQVTM and ANQGSEA. This CDR3 contains 14 residues. The CDR3 loop reads CSVEDLPGKDGYTF. In DNA form, the CDR3 reads TGCAGCGTTGAAGATCTACCGGGTAAGGATGGCTACACCTTC.

The chain couples TRBV2 to TRBJ2-6, with D perhaps TRBD1 (6 bases). This CDR3 has 17 amino acids. Trimming left V 4 bases short and J 3 bases short, with 16 bases between. Germline V lookup: CDR1 SNHLY, CDR2 FYNNEI. CDR3 sequence (DNA): TGTGCCAGCAGTGTCAAACAGGGTCTAGGTGGGGCCAACGTCCTGACTTTC. It translates to CASSVKQGLGGANVLTF.

The V call is TRBV20-1, the J call TRBJ2-1; 11 nucleotides line up with TRBD2. Germline CDR1 is DFQATT and CDR2 is SNEGSKA (reference sequence). With 0 bases clipped from V and 10 bases from J, the junction kept 8 bases outside the gene matches. This CDR3 is built from 15 residues. The CDR3, as DNA: TGCAGTGCTAGAGATAGAACTAGCGGGAGTATCGAGCAGTTCTTC. It codes for CSARDRTSGSIEQFF.

This chain links TRBV28 with TRBJ2-7; TRBD2 aligns across 14 bases. The trim removed 7 bases at V and 2 bases at J, leaving 10 bases unmatched. The CDR3 is made up of 17 amino acids. The germline V gene has CDR1 MDHEN and CDR2 SYDVKM. The CDR3 DNA follows: TGTGCCAGCACCCTAGGGACTAGCGGGAGCATCACCTACGAGCAGTACTTC. It translates to CASTLGTSGSITYEQYF.

The chain employs TRBV3-1 and TRBJ2-3; 8 positions agree with TRBD2. V lost 6 bases, J lost 2 bases, and 4 bases stayed unmatched. This CDR3 spans 14 amino acids. The germline V gene has CDR1 LGHDT and CDR2 YNNKEL (reference sequence). The CDR3, as DNA: TGTGCCAGCAGTACTAGCGGCCCCACAGATACGCAGTATTTT. This gives the protein CASSTSGPTDTQYF.

The chain is built from TRBV9 and TRBJ2-7; tentatively, D is TRBD2 (6 bases). Germline CDR1 SGDLS, CDR2 YYNGEE. Deletions cut 3 bases from V and 6 bases from J, with 13 bases between. The CDR3 length is 13 residues. Here the CDR3 DNA reads TGTGCCAGCAGCGCAGGAGGGAGGTCCGAGCAGTACTTC. It is translated as CASSAGGRSEQYF.